This T cell receptor (beta chain) was identified in a study of PD-L1 blockade in urothelial cancer. Time point indicated: pretreatment peripheral blood. CDR1 and CDR2 (germline): MGHDK, SYGVNS. The CDR3 spans 14 residues. The J segment lost 4 bases and the V segment lost 8 bases, leaving 9 bases of the junction unmatched. TCRdb's table, derived via immunoSEQ multiplex PCR, lists solely in-frame clones and lacks some. The sample has 45,000 to 55,000 clones; 75% to 85% are singletons. The J gene is TRBJ1-2, the V gene TRBV25-1, with 8 bases lining up with TRBD1. Source: PBMCs, taken around atezolizumab (anti-PD-L1) treatment. This receptor was taken from a man aged 70-80 years with urothelial cancer. The CDR3: CASGLPGQAYGYTF. The CDR3 DNA follows: TGTGCCAGCGGACTACCGGGACAGGCCTATGGCTACACCTTC.